Listed here is a single T cell receptor (beta chain). Total RNA, at least 5.5 micrograms per sample, came from PBMCs. Germline CDR1 SGDLS, CDR2 YYNGEE. V was clipped by 2 bases and J by 5 bases, with 12 bases between them. The CDR3 sequence is 14 residues long. The source of the sample is a study of blood T cells in healthy people across ages. Using a J-beta primer mix together with a sample-barcoded 5' primer, a second PCR was run for about 7 to 12 cycles. TCRdb re-analysed the 5' RACE reads in MiXCR, keeping a single row per CDR3 protein. The sample contains roughly 2 million distinct CDR3 sequences, roughly 49% of which appear only once.

This chain joins TRBV9 and TRBJ2-3, with D possibly matching TRBD1 (5 bases). The material sequenced was blood. This TCR was sampled from a woman aged 40 to 50 in good health. The CDR3 loop reads CASSVDRLKDTQYF. In nucleotides, the CDR3 is TGTGCCAGCAGCGTCGACAGATTGAAAGATACGCAGTATTTT.